The 14 T cell receptor beta chains below were found in one sample sequenced in a study of blood T cell repertoires in COVID-19. This table comes from immunoSEQ multiplex PCR, and its TCRdb copy is limited to in-frame clones, with some not included. The data show more than 60,000 clones, about 85% seen once. Sequenced: peripheral blood. All receptors come from a man aged 55 to 70 with active or convalescent COVID-19.

The genes are TRBV18 and TRBJ2-2, with D tentatively TRBD2 (5 bases). Germline CDR1 and CDR2: KGHSH and LQKENI. The ends were cut back, 3 bases at V and 1 base at J, with 9 bases in the middle. The CDR3 is 15 amino acids. The chain's CDR3 is CASSPSGVNTGELFF. The CDR3 DNA follows: TGTGCCAGCTCACCGAGCGGAGTGAACACCGGGGAGCTGTTTTTT.

J is TRBJ1-2 and V is TRBV3-1 (or the pseudogene TRBV3-2); TRBD1 is a possible D gene (6 bases). The CDR3 runs to 15 residues. V lost 3 bases and J 5 bases, leaving 16 bases between the germline ends. Germline CDR1 is LGHDT and CDR2 is YNNKEL (reference sequence). The CDR3 DNA is TGTGCCAGCAGCCAGGGGGCAGGTGAGACTTATGGCTACACCTTC. Translation gives CASSQGAGETYGYTF.

The V gene is TRBV24-1, the J gene TRBJ2-1; 12 bases are shared with TRBD2. This CDR3 is 18 amino acids long. Germline V gene sequence: CDR1 KGHDR, CDR2 SFDVKD. Trimming removed 5 bases from V and 5 bases from J; junction bases left unmatched: 12. As DNA, the CDR3 is TGTGCCACCAGTGGGGCTAGCGGGGGGGCTGATGCCCACAATGAGCAGTTCTTC. This translates into CATSGASGGADAHNEQFF.

This clone turned up a few times. The gene calls are TRBV6-2 or TRBV6-3 and TRBJ2-1; TRBD1 might be the D (5 bases). V dropped 4 bases and J dropped 2 bases, with 9 bases sitting between them. Germline V lookup: CDR1 MNHEY, CDR2 SVGEGT. There are 14 residues in the CDR3. The CDR3 loop reads CASSSGQAYNEQFF. CDR3 bases: TGTGCCAGCAGTTCTGGACAAGCCTACAATGAGCAGTTCTTC.

V usage is TRBV27 and J usage is TRBJ1-2; TRBD1 agrees at 11 bases. CDR3 length equals 15 residues. V was clipped by 5 bases and J by 4 bases; unmatched bases: 6. Germline loops: CDR1 MNHEY, CDR2 SMNVEV (reference sequence). The CDR3 coding sequence is TGTGCCAGCAGTCCCGGACAGGGGGCGATCTATGGCTACACCTTC. Translation gives CASSPGQGAIYGYTF.

This clone was seen more than once but under ten times. The rearrangement joins TRBV5-1 to TRBJ1-2, with a weak D call TRBD1 (6 bases). The CDR3 is made up of 14 amino acids. Trimming pared 4 bases from V and 6 bases from J, leaving 16 bases between. The germline CDR1 and CDR2 sequences are SGHRS and YFSETQ. CDR3 amino acids: CASSTGTGTDGYTF. In nucleotides, the CDR3 is TGCGCCAGCAGCACAGGTACAGGGACCGATGGCTACACCTTC.

This clone has just a few counts. V usage is TRBV11-2 and J usage is TRBJ2-7; D remains unclear. The V end was cut by 3 bases, the J end by 3 bases, with 9 bases between. Germline V CDR1 and CDR2: SGHAT, FQNNGV. The CDR3 loop spans 13 amino acids. The CDR3 sequence: CASSFSSVYEQYF. The CDR3 DNA sequence: TGTGCCAGCAGCTTTTCCTCTGTCTACGAGCAGTACTTC.

The rearrangement links TRBV24-1 to TRBJ2-4; 7 bases agree with TRBD1. J lost 7 bases, V lost 4 bases, and 6 bases had no gene match. CDR3 length: 14 residues. Germline V gives CDR1 KGHDR, CDR2 SFDVKD. The CDR3 DNA sequence: TGTGCCACCAGTGACCCAGACAGGGCGAACATTCAGTACTTC. This translates into CATSDPDRANIQYF.

The chain employs TRBV13 and TRBJ2-5, with 8 bases aligning to TRBD2. With 3 bases clipped from V and 5 bases from J, the junction kept 11 bases outside the gene matches. Germline CDR1 reads PRHDT; CDR2 reads FYEKMQ (reference sequence). The CDR3 extends over 16 amino acids. This CDR3 is CASSFPPVAGYETQYF. The CDR3 nucleotides are TGTGCCAGCAGCTTTCCCCCTGTAGCGGGGTATGAGACCCAGTACTTC.

This clone has more than one count but fewer than ten. This chain joins TRBV2 and TRBJ2-5; 7 nucleotides line up with TRBD1. After removal of 3 bases from V and 4 bases from J, the junction contained 2 bases not matched to a gene. CDR3 length equals 13 residues. Germline V gives CDR1 SNHLY, CDR2 FYNNEI. The CDR3 sequence is CASSDRQGETQYF. The CDR3, as DNA: TGTGCCAGCAGTGATAGACAGGGAGAGACCCAGTACTTC.

The genes are TRBV7-2 and TRBJ2-4, with 9 positions matching TRBD1. This CDR3 comprises 15 residues. Trimming removed 0 bases from V and 4 bases from J; junction bases left unmatched: 1. In germline, CDR1 is SGHTA, CDR2 FQGNSA. CDR3 loop: CASSLAGTGKNIQYF. As DNA, the CDR3 is TGTGCCAGCAGCTTAGCTGGGACAGGGAAAAACATTCAGTACTTC.

The chain combines TRBV7-2 with TRBJ1-2, with D possibly matching TRBD1 (5 bases). Trimming took off 1 base at V and 2 bases at J, with 20 bases between the two ends. Germline CDR1 and CDR2: SGHTA and FQGNSA. This CDR3 is 18 amino acids long. CDR3 sequence reads: CASSLGYFKSDSNYGYTF. The CDR3 DNA sequence: TGTGCCAGCAGCTTAGGCTATTTCAAAAGCGACAGCAACTATGGCTACACCTTC.

V gene TRBV15 combines with J gene TRBJ2-5; TRBD1 aligns across 12 bases. CDR3 length equals 15 residues. In germline, CDR1 is LNHNV, CDR2 YYDKDF (reference sequence). The V and J ends lost 3 bases and 5 bases, in that order; junction bases with no gene match: 4. For the CDR3, the DNA is TGTGCCACCAGCAGGGGACAGGGGGCTGTTGAGACCCAGTACTTC. Translation: CATSRGQGAVETQYF.

DNA of the CDR3: TGTGCCAGCAGCCAAGCCCAAGGACAGGGTGCGGGCACAGATACGCAGTATTTT. It specifies CASSQAQGQGAGTDTQYF. The gene calls are TRBV4-2 and TRBJ2-3; 8 bases are a match to TRBD1. The CDR3 length is 18 residues. The ends lost 1 base at V and 1 base at J; junction bases unmatched: 10. Germline V gives CDR1 LGHNA, CDR2 YNFKEQ.